The 20 T cell receptor beta chains below were found in one sample sequenced in a study of shared clonotypes between healthy human individuals (dated by TCRdb to the early 2020s). CD8 naive samples were CD45RO-negative cells positively selected for CCR7, giving a CD45RA+CCR7+ population that excluded TemRA cells. The receptor library was made with the immunoSEQ multiplex PCR assay. TCRdb took over this immuneACCESS table, retaining in-frame rearrangements with V and J assigned. Such tables are incomplete; in checked studies, under half of the missing clones stem from an unresolved V gene, and the remainder is unexplained. Recorded for this sample are about 750,000 clones; almost 95% of them occurred a single time. 24% of the sample comes from the top ten. The source material was naive CD8+ T cells sorted from blood. The intended sense of this specimen's cell subset or site label: CD45RA+CCR7+. The receptors were sampled from a man aged 25 to 40 in good health.

For this clone: The same CDR3 also results from other DNA sequences found in this sample. The chain recombines TRBV9 with TRBJ2-1; 10 bases agree with TRBD2. The V and J ends lost 0 bases and 5 bases, in that order; junction bases with no gene match: 2. Germline CDR1 reads SGDLS; CDR2 reads YYNGEE. The CDR3 spans 15 residues. In DNA form, the CDR3 reads TGTGCCAGCAGCGTAGAAACTAGCGGGGACAATGAGCAGTTCTTC. Translating gives CASSVETSGDNEQFF.

The chain couples TRBV18 to TRBJ1-4, with D maybe TRBD1 (6 bases). Looked up from germline, CDR1 is KGHSH and CDR2 is LQKENI. The CDR3 covers 16 residues. The V and J ends lost 3 bases and 6 bases respectively, with 17 bases between them. DNA of the CDR3: TGTGCCAGCTCACCCGCGGAGGCACAGGGTTATGAAAAACTGTTTTTT. The encoded protein is CASSPAEAQGYEKLFF.

This chain uses TRBV7-9 with TRBJ2-7; TRBD2 matches 7 bases. Germline V gene data show CDR1 as SEHNR and CDR2 as FQNEAQ (reference sequence). Germline trimming cut 5 bases from V and 0 bases from J; bases unmatched to any gene: 7. The CDR3 consists of 15 residues. CDR3 sequence (DNA): TGTGCCAGCAGCCCCGTGGGAGGGTTCTCCTACGAGCAGTACTTC. The encoded protein is CASSPVGGFSYEQYF. Looking up the rest from reference TRBV7-9 and TRBJ2-7 gives the full variable domain: DTGVSQNPRHKITKRGQNVTFRCDPISEHNRLYWYRQTLGQGPEFLTYFQNEAQLEKSRLLSDRFSAERPKGSFSTLEIQRTEQGDSAMYLCASSPVGGFSYEQYFGPGTRLTVT.

In its sample, this clone was seen a few times. This chain links TRBV12-5 with TRBJ1-2; D perhaps matches TRBD1 (5 bases). This CDR3 comprises 13 residues. The germline CDR1 and CDR2 sequences are LGHNT and FRNRAP. With 6 bases removed from V and 1 base from J, the gap between germline ends came to 9 bases. This chain's CDR3 is CASGQDGNYGYTF. CDR3 coding DNA: TGTGCTAGTGGACAGGACGGTAACTATGGCTACACCTTC.

V gene TRBV27 combines with J gene TRBJ1-5; D unclear. The V gene's germline CDR1 is MNHEY and CDR2 SMNVEV (reference sequence). CDR3 size: 14 residues. Trimming took off 5 bases at V and 3 bases at J, with 11 bases between the two ends. CDR3 sequence: CASSPTVINQPQHF. The DNA for the CDR3 is TGTGCCAGCAGTCCGACGGTCATCAATCAGCCCCAGCATTTT.

The chain joins TRBV11-2 to TRBJ2-7, with TRBD1 matching over 7 bases. Germline CDR1 reads SGHAT; CDR2 reads FQNNGV. The CDR3 totals 15 residues. Trimming removed 5 bases from V and 3 bases from J; junction bases left unmatched: 10. The CDR3 DNA reads TGTGCCAGCAGCGCGTCGGGACAGTGGCTCTACGAGCAGTACTTC. The encoded protein is CASSASGQWLYEQYF.

The sample holds one count of this clone. V usage is TRBV7-9 and J usage is TRBJ2-1; maybe TRBD1 (5 bases). The CDR3 is 17 residues long. The germline gives CDR1 SEHNR, CDR2 FQNEAQ (reference sequence). The V end lost 3 bases, the J end lost 8 bases, and 23 bases lay between the germline ends. CDR3 loop: CASSFIKGSGFYDEQFF. DNA of the CDR3: TGTGCCAGCAGCTTTATTAAGGGCTCAGGGTTTTACGATGAGCAGTTCTTC. The variable domain in full, completed from reference TRBV7-9 and TRBJ2-1, reads DTGVSQNPRHKITKRGQNVTFRCDPISEHNRLYWYRQTLGQGPEFLTYFQNEAQLEKSRLLSDRFSAERPKGSFSTLEIQRTEQGDSAMYLCASSFIKGSGFYDEQFFGPGTRLTVL.

The table lists this clone with a few counts. The chain is built from TRBV7-9 and TRBJ1-5; unclear D gene. Trimming cost V 6 bases and J 1 base, with 4 bases left between them. The CDR3 contains 12 residues. The germline V gene encodes CDR1 SEHNR and CDR2 FQNEAQ (reference sequence). The CDR3 region is CASSNSNQPQHF. The CDR3 nucleotides are TGTGCCAGCAGTAACAGCAATCAGCCCCAGCATTTT.

This clone was observed once. The chain links TRBV7-9 to TRBJ2-3; 9 bases align to TRBD2. Looked up from germline, CDR1 is SEHNR and CDR2 is FQNEAQ (reference sequence). Trimming at V came to 5 bases and at J to 5 bases, leaving 14 bases not matched to a gene. This CDR3 spans 17 amino acids. CDR3 sequence reads: CASSPQPLAGDGDTQYF. DNA of the CDR3: TGTGCCAGCAGCCCCCAGCCGTTAGCGGGAGACGGAGATACGCAGTATTTT.

The genes are TRBV18 and TRBJ2-1; 14 nucleotides line up with TRBD2. This CDR3 is 15 amino acids long. Germline V gene data show CDR1 as KGHSH and CDR2 as LQKENI. V dropped 7 bases and J dropped 7; count of bases not matched to a gene: 6. CDR3 DNA: TGTGCCAGCTGCGGGGGACTAGCGGGAGTTAATGAGCAGTTCTTC. It encodes CASCGGLAGVNEQFF.

The chain links TRBV5-8 to TRBJ2-2; D gene ambiguous. The CDR3 runs 11 residues. V shed 9 bases and J shed 2 bases, with 5 bases lying between them. Germline CDR1 SGHTS, CDR2 YDEGEE. CDR3 bases: TGTGCCACCTATAACACCGGGGAGCTGTTTTTT. This gives the protein CATYNTGELFF.

V gene TRBV15 combines with J gene TRBJ1-3, with D unresolved. CDR1 is LNHNV and CDR2 is YYDKDF in the germline V gene (reference sequence). Trimming took off 0 bases at V and 4 bases at J, with 1 base between the two ends. There are 12 residues in the CDR3. CDR3 DNA sequence: TGTGCCACCAGCAGAGAAGGAAACACCATATATTTT. It encodes CATSREGNTIYF.

As to this clone: Other DNA sequences from this sample encode an identical CDR3 as well. This chain uses TRBV27 with TRBJ1-1; a weak D match, TRBD1 (5 bases). CDR3 length equals 13 residues. V shed 3 bases and J shed 4 bases, with 9 bases lying between them. Germline loops: CDR1 MNHEY, CDR2 SMNVEV (reference sequence). The CDR3, as DNA: TGTGCCAGCAGTTTTTCAGGGTCCACTGAAGCTTTCTTT. The encoded protein is CASSFSGSTEAFF.

V gene TRBV7-2 combines with J gene TRBJ2-3; 10 nucleotides align to TRBD1. The CDR3 length is 17 residues. Germline loops: CDR1 SGHTA, CDR2 FQGNSA. With 2 bases clipped from V and 5 bases from J, the junction kept 10 bases outside the gene matches. The CDR3 loop is CASSLPNGQGDRDTQYF. For the CDR3, the DNA is TGTGCCAGCAGCTTACCAAACGGACAGGGGGATAGAGATACGCAGTATTTT. The full variable domain, completed using reference TRBV7-2 and TRBJ2-3, is GAGVSQSPSNKVTEKGKDVELRCDPISGHTALYWYRQSLGQGLEFLIYFQGNSAPDKSGLPSDRFSAERTGGSVSTLTIQRTQQEDSAVYLCASSLPNGQGDRDTQYFGPGTRLTVL.

J is TRBJ2-7 and V is TRBV13; D might be TRBD1 (6 bases). This CDR3 spans 18 amino acids. Germline V lookup: CDR1 PRHDT, CDR2 FYEKMQ (reference sequence). Trimming left V 5 bases short and J 2 bases short, with 25 bases between. CDR3 sequence (DNA): TGTGCCAGCAGCAGGGGGACCGGAGGCCGGGCGGTCACCTACGAGCAGTACTTC. Translation gives CASSRGTGGRAVTYEQYF.

V is TRBV5-4 and J is TRBJ2-2; D might be TRBD2 (5 bases). Germline CDR1 and CDR2: SGHNT and YYREEE (reference sequence). V was shortened by 2 bases and J by 0 bases, with 11 bases between the two germline ends. The CDR3 runs 16 residues. The CDR3 protein is CASSLMEVANTGELFF. The CDR3 bases are TGTGCCAGCAGCTTAATGGAGGTAGCGAACACCGGGGAGCTGTTTTTT.

The chain employs TRBV5-6 and TRBJ2-6; no definite D call. This CDR3 region has 14 residues. Per germline, CDR1 SGHDT and CDR2 YYEEEE. V shed 2 bases and J shed 1 base, with 4 bases lying between them. For the CDR3, the DNA is TGTGCCAGCAGCTTCCATTCTGGGGCCAACGTCCTGACTTTC. The encoded protein is CASSFHSGANVLTF.

This chain links TRBV9 with TRBJ2-3, with TRBD2 matching over 9 bases. The CDR3 loop spans 16 amino acids. CDR1 and CDR2 (germline): SGDLS, YYNGEE. After removal of 0 bases from V and 4 bases from J, the junction contained 6 bases not matched to a gene. CDR3 sequence (DNA): TGTGCCAGCAGCGTAGGGCTTAGCGGGAGTGCAGATACGCAGTATTTT. Translation gives CASSVGLSGSADTQYF.

The genes are TRBV7-6 and TRBJ2-5; D remains unclear. The CDR3 is 13 residues long. Germline V lookup: CDR1 SGHVS, CDR2 FNYEAQ. V lost 2 bases to trimming and J lost 2 bases, with 6 bases between them. The CDR3, as DNA: TGTGCCAGCAGCTTAACGATTCAAGAGACCCAGTACTTC. Its translation is CASSLTIQETQYF. Complete variable domain (other parts from reference TRBV7-6 and TRBJ2-5): GAGVSQSPRYKVTKRGQDVALRCDPISGHVSLYWYRQALGQGPEFLTYFNYEAQQDKSGLPNDRFSAERPEGSISTLTIQRTEQRDSAMYRCASSLTIQETQYFGPGTRLLVL.

The chain carries TRBV5-8 and TRBJ2-7, with D maybe TRBD2 (5 bases). Per the germline V gene, CDR1 is SGHTS and CDR2 is YDEGEE. V was cut by 4 bases and J by 2 bases, with 22 bases left in between. The CDR3 spans 17 residues. The CDR3 DNA follows: TGTGCCAGCAGCCAACGCCTGCTGAGGGAGCGCCCCTACGAGCAGTACTTC. The encoded protein is CASSQRLLRERPYEQYF.